Listed below are T cell receptor beta chains from one sample, sequenced in a study of T-cell memory formation after mild COVID-19. Via MiXCR, TCRdb re-called the 5' RACE reads, giving one row per CDR3 protein. The sample carries a few hundred thousand distinct CDR3 sequences, roughly 15% recorded once. The specimen sequenced was PBMCs or a T cell subset sorted from them (not recorded which). These receptor sequences come from a man between 18 and 35 years old who had mild COVID-19 (a few samples of this study predate the infection). Cell type and time point are not known. The CDR3 runs from the conserved cysteine through the conserved F or W. A D gene is named only where the DNA matches it firmly. Expanded clones are given a class, and other clones once, few, many or no size at all.

d_call,j_call,clone_size,v_call,cdr3_length,cdr3_nt,cdr3_aa
TRBD2,TRBJ2-3,few,TRBV20-1,16,TGCAGTGCTAGAATTCTTGCTAGCGGCAGCACAGATACGCAGTATTTT,CSARILASGSTDTQYF
NA,TRBJ1-5,few,TRBV9,14,TGTGCCAGCAGCGAAACCGGCAACCCCCGGTCCCAGCATTTT,CASSETGNPRSQHF
NA,TRBJ2-7,NA,TRBV6-5,13,TGTGCCAGCGGTAGACAGGCGCCCTACGAGCAGTACTTC,CASGRQAPYEQYF
NA,TRBJ1-6,NA,TRBV6-6,14,TGTGCCAGCAGCCCTAATTTCGGGACTTCACCCCTCCACTTT,CASSPNFGTSPLHF
TRBD1,TRBJ2-1,NA,TRBV28,15,TGTGCCAGCAGTTTAGGGGACAGGGCTCGAGTTGTGGGGTTCTTC,CASSLGDRARVVGFF
NA,TRBJ1-1,few,TRBV15,14,TGTGCCACCAGCAGAGATGGAGGAGTCACTGAAGCTTTCTTT,CATSRDGGVTEAFF
NA,TRBJ2-3,NA,TRBV27,19,TGTGCCAGCAGTTCAGTTTCGTCCGGACTCCTGAAAGGGGCAGATACGCAGTATTTT,CASSSVSSGLLKGADTQYF
NA,TRBJ2-3,few,TRBV6-5,15,TGTGCCAGCAGTTCGGTTAGGGTTGGTACAGATACGCAGTATTTT,CASSSVRVGTDTQYF
NA,TRBJ1-2,NA,TRBV20-1,13,TGCAGTGCTACGGACGGAACGGCCTATGGCTACACCTTC,CSATDGTAYGYTF
TRBD1,TRBJ1-1,many,TRBV7-2,16,TGTGCCAGCAGCCTCGGACAGGGCCGAAGACACACTGAAGCTTTCTTT,CASSLGQGRRHTEAFF
NA,TRBJ2-1,NA,TRBV29-1,14,TGCAGCCTCGGGTTCAGGAGCTCCTACAATGAGCAGTTCTTC,CSLGFRSSYNEQFF
NA,TRBJ2-6,many,TRBV28,15,TGTGCCAGCAGTTTAATCTGGGCTGGGGCCAACGTCCTGACTTTC,CASSLIWAGANVLTF
TRBD1,TRBJ1-6,NA,TRBV6-5,16,TGTGCCAGCAGTTACTCGGGACAGGGGGCCGAGTCACCCCTCCACTTT,CASSYSGQGAESPLHF
NA,TRBJ1-2,few,TRBV7-2,15,TGTGCCAGCAGCGAGACGTGGCGGCTTAACTATGGCTACACCTTC,CASSETWRLNYGYTF
TRBD1,TRBJ1-1,few,TRBV6-6,16,TGTGCCAGCAGCCCACCCCGACAGGGGGCGGGCACTGAAGCTTTCTTT,CASSPPRQGAGTEAFF
NA,TRBJ2-2,many,TRBV7-9,14,TGTGCCAGCAGCCTAGCCGACGCCAGCGGGGAGCTGTTTTTT,CASSLADASGELFF
TRBD1,TRBJ2-1,NA,TRBV11-1,18,TGTGCCAGCAGCCCAACAGGGGCGGCGGTTAGCTCCTACAATGAGCAGTTCTTC,CASSPTGAAVSSYNEQFF
TRBD1,TRBJ2-7,many,TRBV4-1,15,TGCGCCAGCAGGCTTAACCGGGACAGCACCTACGAGCAGTACTTC,CASRLNRDSTYEQYF
TRBD2,TRBJ2-1,NA,TRBV11-2,14,TGTGCCAGCAGACCCACCGCGGGGGGCGGTGAGCAGTTCTTC,CASRPTAGGGEQFF
TRBD2,TRBJ2-5,few,TRBV11-2,14,TGTGCCAGCAGTCATACTAGCGGGGGAAAGACCCAGTACTTC,CASSHTSGGKTQYF
NA,TRBJ1-5,few,TRBV19,15,TGTGCCAGTAGTATAGCTCCGGGGAGCAATCAGCCCCAGCATTTT,CASSIAPGSNQPQHF
TRBD2,TRBJ2-3,many,TRBV7-2,15,TGTGCCAGCAGGCGGAGGGGAGGGGCCGCAGATACGCAGTATTTT,CASRRRGGAADTQYF
NA,TRBJ2-1,few,TRBV7-3,12,TGTGCCAGCAGCCCCGGTCCCAATGAGCAGTTCTTC,CASSPGPNEQFF
NA,TRBJ2-1,NA,TRBV4-3,14,TGCGCCAGCAGCCAAGGATTACCTACTCTTGAACTAAACTTC,CASSQGLPTLELNF
NA,TRBJ2-1,few,TRBV7-8,13,TGTGCCAGCAGCTCTACCTTGGCTGGAAAGCAGTTCTTC,CASSSTLAGKQFF
TRBD2,TRBJ2-7,NA,TRBV10-3,14,TGTGCCATCAGGACTAGCGGGGGGGTATACGAGCAGTACTTC,CAIRTSGGVYEQYF
NA,TRBJ2-3,few,TRBV6-2/TRBV6-3,14,TGTGCCAGCAGTTACTCGGAGTGGGCGGATACGCAGTATTTT,CASSYSEWADTQYF
NA,TRBJ2-2,NA,TRBV5-1,15,TGCGCCAGCAGCTTGAGCGGGCTGAGCACCGGGGAGCTGTTTTTT,CASSLSGLSTGELFF
NA,TRBJ1-5,few,TRBV20-1,14,TGCAGTGCCACACAGGCCGAAGGCAATCAGCCCCAGCATTTT,CSATQAEGNQPQHF
NA,TRBJ1-4,NA,TRBV3-1,10,TGTGCCACCGGCAGCGAAAAACTGTTTTTT,CATGSEKLFF
NA,TRBJ2-7,NA,TRBV15,17,TGTGCCACCAGCAGAGAAGCCGGTGGAGGACAGACCTACGAGCAGTACTTC,CATSREAGGGQTYEQYF
NA,TRBJ1-1,NA,TRBV29-1,13,TGCAGCGTTGCGGCTCTTGGGAACACTGAAGCTTTCTTT,CSVAALGNTEAFF
TRBD1,TRBJ1-4,few,TRBV7-2,16,TGTGCCAGCAGCTCAATAGGACAGGGGTCCAATGAAAAACTGTTTTTT,CASSSIGQGSNEKLFF
NA,TRBJ2-2,NA,TRBV7-7,14,TGTGCTAGCAGCCCAATCGGCAGGACCGGGGAGCTGTTTTTT,CASSPIGRTGELFF
NA,TRBJ1-6,once,TRBV7-6,15,TGTGCCAGCAGCCAAGGGGGTCAGGGAGGTTCACCCCTCCACTTT,CASSQGGQGGSPLHF
NA,TRBJ2-5,few,TRBV7-2,11,TGTGCCAGCTCTCGGGCGGAGACCCAGTACTTC,CASSRAETQYF
NA,TRBJ2-3,many,TRBV3-2,15,TGTGCCAGCAGCCATAGAGGACAGGGCCCAGATACGCAGTATTTT,CASSHRGQGPDTQYF
NA,TRBJ2-7,few,TRBV29-1,12,TGCAGCGCTGGGGGGGACAGTTACGAGCAGTACTTC,CSAGGDSYEQYF
NA,TRBJ2-7,few,TRBV29-1,12,TGCAGCGTTGAGACCAGCTCCTACGAGCAGTACTTC,CSVETSSYEQYF
NA,TRBJ1-2,few,TRBV12-3/TRBV12-4,15,TGTGCCAGCAGTAACGGCGACATCGCTGGCTATGGCTACACCTTC,CASSNGDIAGYGYTF
TRBD2,TRBJ2-3,many,TRBV27,13,TGTGCCAGCAGTCTCACTAGCGCAGATACGCAGTATTTT,CASSLTSADTQYF
NA,TRBJ2-1,few,TRBV18,13,TGTGCCAGCTCACCCCCCCTCGGGCCAAGACAATTCTTC,CASSPPLGPRQFF
NA,TRBJ2-6,NA,TRBV15,14,TGTGCCACCCAAACAGGGACCGGGGCCAACGTCCTGACTTTC,CATQTGTGANVLTF
TRBD2,TRBJ2-5,NA,TRBV5-4,16,TGTGCCAGCAGCCGACAGACTAGCGGGGCCGGAGAGACCCAGTACTTC,CASSRQTSGAGETQYF
NA,TRBJ2-2,few,TRBV6-5,15,TGTGCCAGCAGTTACTCGGCAGGGCAGAACGGGGAGCTGTTTTTT,CASSYSAGQNGELFF